The next 22 T cell receptor beta chains were all read from a single sample in a study of T cells in Graves' hyperthyroidism and ophthalmopathy. The CDR3 regions of TCR beta were amplified from RNA transcripts. HTBI primers were the set used in a first-round RT-PCR of the TCR CDR3. From the multiplex PCR reads, TCRdb called clonotypes with MiXCR, one entry per CDR3 protein. The sample holds hundreds of thousands of distinct CDR3 sequences, 20% seen once. The sequencing input was blood. These receptors were collected from a man aged 25-45 years with Graves' ophthalmopathy.

Ten or more counts support this clonotype. V and J are TRBV12-3 or TRBV12-4 and TRBJ1-1; 7 bases line up with TRBD1. The CDR3 spans 13 residues. V gave up 3 bases and J gave up 5 bases; unmatched junction bases: 3. The DNA for the CDR3 is TGTGCCAGCAGTTTCGACAGGGTGACTGAAGCTTTCTTT. This codes for CASSFDRVTEAFF.

At least ten counts were recorded for this clonotype. This sequence joins TRBV27 and TRBJ1-1; unclear D gene. The CDR3 totals 14 residues. Germline V gene sequence: CDR1 MNHEY, CDR2 SMNVEV (reference sequence). V was pared by 0 bases and J by 4 bases, with 9 bases between. CDR3 bases: TGTGCCAGCAGTTTATCGTTGGAGGTCACTGAAGCTTTCTTT. This encodes CASSLSLEVTEAFF.

A few counts support this clonotype. The V and J genes are TRBV5-6 and TRBJ2-5; 9 positions match TRBD2. Per germline, CDR1 SGHDT and CDR2 YYEEEE. The junction had 9 bases not matched to a gene; V was cut back by 5 bases and J by 4 bases. The CDR3 extends over 15 amino acids. The CDR3 sequence is CASSSPGLASETQYF. Here the CDR3 DNA reads TGTGCCAGCAGTAGCCCGGGACTAGCCTCAGAGACCCAGTACTTC. Full variable domain (outside the CDR3, taken from reference TRBV5-6 and TRBJ2-5): DAGVTQSPTHLIKTRGQQVTLRCSPKSGHDTVSWYQQALGQGPQFIFQYYEEEERQRGNFPDRFSGHQFPNYSSELNVNALLLGDSALYLCASSSPGLASETQYFGPGTRLLVL.

J is TRBJ2-1 and V is TRBV10-1, with D perhaps TRBD2 (6 bases). CDR3 length: 16 amino acids. Trimming took 0 bases from V and 3 from J, leaving 12 bases between them. The germline gives CDR1 WNHNN, CDR2 SYGVQD (reference sequence). The CDR3: CASSESGGMIYNEQFF. The CDR3 DNA reads as TGCGCCAGCAGTGAGTCGGGAGGCATGATCTACAATGAGCAGTTCTTC.

J is TRBJ2-3 and V is TRBV6-9, with 8 positions matching TRBD2. Per the germline V gene, CDR1 is MNHGY and CDR2 is SVAAGI. V lost 3 bases and J lost 6; bases outside the gene matches: 11. CDR3 length: 16 residues. The CDR3 nucleotides read TGTGCCAGCAGTTACCCCTTCGGGAGGGCTTATGATACGCAGTATTTT. Translated, it gives CASSYPFGRAYDTQYF.

This clonotype has only a few counts. The rearrangement joins TRBV6-1 to TRBJ2-2; D is tentatively TRBD1 or TRBD2 (6 bases each). The ends were cut back, 2 bases at V and 6 bases at J, with 13 bases in the middle. CDR3 size: 15 residues. Germline V gives CDR1 MNHNS, CDR2 SASEGT. DNA for the CDR3: TGTGCCAGCAGTGAAACCCGGGGGCACGCCGGGGAGCTGTTTTTT. Its translation is CASSETRGHAGELFF.

This clonotype was picked up many times. The chain recombines TRBV12-3 or TRBV12-4 with TRBJ2-7; no clear D. Trimming shortened V by 5 bases and J by 6 bases, and 8 bases separated the two germline ends. This CDR3 region has 11 residues. CDR3 nucleotide sequence: TGTGCCAGCAGTCCCTCGGGCGAGCAGTACTTC. Encoded protein: CASSPSGEQYF.

The rearrangement uses TRBV7-8 and TRBJ2-1; 16 bases agree with TRBD2. V was pared by 5 bases and J by 6 bases, with 13 bases of the junction left unmatched. CDR1 and CDR2 (germline): SGHVS, FQNEAQ. This CDR3 has 19 amino acids. The CDR3 protein is CASSPIPQGLAGGPNEQFF. The CDR3 DNA reads TGTGCCAGCAGCCCAATACCCCAGGGACTAGCGGGAGGGCCCAATGAGCAGTTCTTC.

This clonotype has more than one count but fewer than ten. The rearrangement uses TRBV6-1 and TRBJ2-3, with a weak D call TRBD1 (6 bases). Germline V gene data show CDR1 as MNHNS and CDR2 as SASEGT. Trimming stripped 8 bases from V and 0 bases from J, with 15 bases between. The CDR3 length is 15 residues. CDR3: CASRTGTLSTDTQYF. The CDR3 DNA follows: TGTGCCAGCCGTACCGGGACACTAAGCACAGATACGCAGTATTTT.

The chain has TRBV7-8 and TRBJ2-1; 9 bases match TRBD2. V trimming: 1 base; J trimming: 6 bases; junction bases outside the gene matches: 10. Germline CDR1 reads SGHVS; CDR2 reads FQNEAQ. This CDR3 region has 17 residues. The CDR3 DNA reads as TGTGCCAGCAGCTTAGGGGTGCGGCGGGAGGGCCCCAATGAGCAGTTCTTC. Its translation: CASSLGVRREGPNEQFF.

There are a few counts of this clonotype. This chain connects TRBV6-5 to TRBJ2-4; D is undetermined. V shed 2 bases and J shed 0 bases, with 8 bases lying between them. The CDR3 has 15 residues. CDR1 is MNHEY, CDR2 SVGAGI, per germline. This chain's CDR3 is CASSYNGLAKNIQYF. CDR3 sequence (DNA): TGTGCCAGCAGTTACAATGGATTAGCCAAAAACATTCAGTACTTC.

This clonotype was found many times. The V call is TRBV28, the J call TRBJ2-5; tentatively, D is TRBD2 (5 bases). There are 16 residues in the CDR3. The germline CDR1 and CDR2 sequences are MDHEN and SYDVKM. The V gene lost 4 bases and the J gene lost 5 bases, with 20 bases spanning the gap. CDR3 amino acids: CASSSLPRSRAETQYF. CDR3 coding DNA: TGTGCCAGCAGTTCCCTCCCCCGCTCGAGGGCGGAGACCCAGTACTTC.

The gene calls are TRBV3-1 and TRBJ2-1, with no clear D. The CDR3 loop spans 12 amino acids. Germline CDR1 reads LGHDT; CDR2 reads YNNKEL (reference sequence). V was pared by 6 bases and J by 7 bases, with 10 bases between. CDR3 in DNA: TGTGCCAGCAGTCATCTGCGAAATGAGCAGTTCTTC. Amino acids: CASSHLRNEQFF.

In this sample, this clonotype turned up many times. The chain uses TRBV12-3 or TRBV12-4 and TRBJ1-1, with D perhaps matching TRBD1 (5 bases). The CDR3 totals 15 residues. Trimming cost V 1 base and J 0 bases, with 9 bases left between them. In DNA, the CDR3 is TGTGCCAGCAGTTTAGGTGGGGGAGTGAACACTGAAGCTTTCTTT. Protein product: CASSLGGGVNTEAFF.

V and J are TRBV20-1 and TRBJ2-3; D is unclear. The CDR3 covers 12 residues. Trimming left V 3 bases short and J 9 bases short, with 13 bases between. CDR1 and CDR2 from the germline V gene are DFQATT and SNEGSKA (reference sequence). This CDR3 reads CSASLRSDTQYF. CDR3 DNA: TGCAGTGCTAGCTTGCGGAGCGACACGCAGTATTTT.

CDR3 in DNA: TGTGCCAGCAGCTCGACTGCCTCCTATGGCTACACCTTC. It is translated as CASSSTASYGYTF. This chain links TRBV6-1 with TRBJ1-2, with D uncertain. V was trimmed by 6 bases and J by 4 bases, leaving 12 bases between them. CDR1 is MNHNS, CDR2 SASEGT, per germline. The CDR3 runs 13 residues.

The chain joins TRBV13 to TRBJ2-1; 10 bases are a match to TRBD2. V shed 1 base, J shed 8 bases, and the junction held 5 bases outside the gene matches. This CDR3 is built from 15 residues. The V gene's germline CDR1 is PRHDT and CDR2 FYEKMQ (reference sequence). The DNA of the CDR3 is TGTGCCAGCAGCTTAGAGGGGCTAGCGGGAGATGAGCAGTTCTTC. Translating it yields CASSLEGLAGDEQFF.

At least ten counts were recorded for this clonotype. The chain employs TRBV5-1 and TRBJ2-3; no definite D call. Trimming removed 0 bases at V and 5 bases at J, with 7 bases between. The CDR3 loop spans 13 amino acids. CDR1 is SGHRS and CDR2 is YFSETQ in the germline V gene. Here the CDR3 reads CASSLERRDTQYF. The CDR3 nucleotides are TGCGCCAGCAGCTTGGAGAGGCGAGATACGCAGTATTTT.

This clonotype was counted ten times or more. The V gene is TRBV5-1, the J gene TRBJ2-5, with D perhaps TRBD2 (6 bases). The germline V gene has CDR1 SGHRS and CDR2 YFSETQ. Trimming took 5 bases from V and 1 from J, leaving 12 bases between them. The CDR3 is 14 residues long. As DNA, the CDR3 is TGCGCCAGCAGAATCCCCGGGAGCCAAGAGACCCAGTACTTC. It codes for CASRIPGSQETQYF.

This clonotype was counted at least ten times. The gene calls are TRBV6-1 and TRBJ2-7; 8 bases are a match to TRBD1. The CDR3 totals 13 residues. The germline gives CDR1 MNHNS, CDR2 SASEGT. V dropped 6 bases and J dropped 5; count of bases not matched to a gene: 6. The CDR3, as DNA: TGTGCCAGCAGACCAGGGGGCGGAGACGAGCAGTACTTC. This translates into CASRPGGGDEQYF.

This chain connects TRBV6-1 to TRBJ2-1; TRBD2 aligns across 10 bases. The CDR3 has 15 amino acids. The V and J ends lost 5 bases and 2 bases, in that order; junction bases with no gene match: 3. CDR1 is MNHNS and CDR2 is SASEGT in the germline V gene. CDR3 nucleotides: TGTGCCAGCAGTCATAGCGGGAGGCCCTACAATGAGCAGTTCTTC. Translating gives CASSHSGRPYNEQFF.

V and J are TRBV11-2 and TRBJ2-7; D could derive from TRBD1 or TRBD2 (5 bases each). V was pared by 5 bases and J by 5 bases, with 28 bases between. The CDR3 loop spans 18 amino acids. The germline CDR1 and CDR2 sequences are SGHAT and FQNNGV. The CDR3 sequence is CASSPDSGAEGLPHEQYF. Here the CDR3 DNA reads TGTGCCAGCAGCCCAGATTCCGGGGCAGAGGGGTTACCGCACGAGCAGTACTTC.